These T cell receptor beta chains were read from a single sample in a study of T cells in Graves' hyperthyroidism and ophthalmopathy. TCRdb called the multiplex PCR reads again in MiXCR, with one record for every CDR3 protein. This sample yields about 210,000 distinct CDR3 sequences, of which 17% are seen a single time; 50% belongs to the top ten. Sequenced: blood. The receptor source for this set is a middle-aged man with Graves' hyperthyroidism. The CDR3 runs from the conserved cysteine through the conserved F or W. The D gene is left open where the match is weak. A row's size may be missing; if present it is once, few, many or a size class.

abundance	d_gene	v_gene	j_gene	CDR3nt	CDR3aa
many	TRBD2	TRBV5-1	TRBJ2-3	TGCGCCAGCAGCTTGGATCTAGCGGGAGGAGATACGCAGTATTTT	CASSLDLAGGDTQYF
many	.	TRBV29-1	TRBJ2-3	TGCAGCGTTGTCCCAGGGTCAGATACGCAGTATTTT	CSVVPGSDTQYF
few	.	TRBV10-2	TRBJ1-6	TGCGCCAGCAGTGAGTCGACGGGGCAGTATAATTCACCCCTCCACTTT	CASSESTGQYNSPLHF
many	.	TRBV7-2	TRBJ2-1	TGTGCCAGCAGCTTACTTGGATCTAACAATGAGCAGTTCTTC	CASSLLGSNNEQFF
many	.	TRBV3-1	TRBJ1-1	TGTGCCAGCAGCCAAGTGTCCGGGGCTGAAGCTTTCTTT	CASSQVSGAEAFF
many	.	TRBV12-3/TRBV12-4	TRBJ2-7	TGTGCCAGCAGTTTGATTACCTACGAGCAGTACTTC	CASSLITYEQYF
few	TRBD1	TRBV10-3	TRBJ2-1	TGTGCCATCAAACAGGGGGTATACAATGAGCAGTTCTTC	CAIKQGVYNEQFF
many	TRBD1	TRBV7-9	TRBJ2-1	TGTGCCAGCAGCCCCCAGGGGACAGTGGCCAATGAGCAGTTCTTC	CASSPQGTVANEQFF
many	TRBD1	TRBV28	TRBJ1-3	TGTGCCAGCAGTTCGGACAGGGAGACTGGAAACACCATATATTTT	CASSSDRETGNTIYF
.	TRBD1	TRBV4-1	TRBJ2-2	TGCGCCAGCAGCCAAATAGGGGGGACAGGGTGGAACACCGGGGAGCTGTTTTTT	CASSQIGGTGWNTGELFF
many	TRBD1	TRBV2	TRBJ1-4	TGTGCCAGCAAGAACCTAAGGGGCAGGGGGGAAAAACTGTTTTTT	CASKNLRGRGEKLFF
many	TRBD2	TRBV2	TRBJ2-3	TGTGCCAGCAGTCGGGCGCGTGCGGGAGGGCCCCGCACAGATACGCAGTATTTT	CASSRARAGGPRTDTQYF
once	TRBD1	TRBV19	TRBJ2-2	TGTGCCAGTAGTACTATGACTGGGACAGGGAAGAACACCGGGGAGCTGTTTTTT	CASSTMTGTGKNTGELFF
many	TRBD2	TRBV28	TRBJ2-1	TGTGCCACCCAGATTAGCGGGAGCTCCTACAATGAGCAGTTCTTC	CATQISGSSYNEQFF
many	TRBD1	TRBV18	TRBJ1-4	TGTGCCAGCTCACCACGACAGGGAAATGAAAAACTGTTTTTT	CASSPRQGNEKLFF
many	.	TRBV6-2/TRBV6-3	TRBJ1-2	TGTGCCAGCATCGGAGTCACTGGCTACACCTTC	CASIGVTGYTF
few	.	TRBV29-1	TRBJ2-7	TGCAGCGCCTGGGACGGCCCCTACGAGCAGTACTTC	CSAWDGPYEQYF
many	TRBD2	TRBV28	TRBJ2-7	TGTGCCAGCAGTTTATCCAGACCTGGGACTAGCGGGAGGATATACGAGCAGTACTTC	CASSLSRPGTSGRIYEQYF
many	TRBD1	TRBV11-2	TRBJ2-7	TGTGCCAGCAGTCGGGACAGGGCAACCTACGAGCAGTACTTC	CASSRDRATYEQYF
.	TRBD1	TRBV29-1	TRBJ1-1	TGCAGCGTTGGCGGGACAGACACTGAAGCTTTCTTT	CSVGGTDTEAFF
.	TRBD1	TRBV20-1	TRBJ1-5	TGCAGTGCTCGACAGGGCGGTGGGCAGCCCCAGCATTTT	CSARQGGGQPQHF
many	TRBD2	TRBV2	TRBJ2-7	TGTGCCAGCACAAATAGCGGGAGGTATGGCGAGCAGTACTTC	CASTNSGRYGEQYF
few	.	TRBV2	TRBJ2-1	TGTGCCAGCAGCGCGGGACTGCCTGAGCAGTTCTTC	CASSAGLPEQFF
.	.	TRBV6-1	TRBJ2-3	TGTGCCAGCAGTGATTATAGCACAGATACGCAGTATTTT	CASSDYSTDTQYF
many	.	TRBV5-1	TRBJ2-1	TGCGCCAGCAGCCCGACGGGGGTATACCGGCATGAGCAGTTCTTC	CASSPTGVYRHEQFF
few	TRBD2	TRBV4-1	TRBJ2-7	TGCGCCAGCAGCCCCACCTTAGCGGGTAGTTCCTACGAGCAGTACTTC	CASSPTLAGSSYEQYF
.	.	TRBV28	TRBJ2-3	TGTGCCAGCAGGACTCGGGGAGCGCCAGATACGCAGTATTTT	CASRTRGAPDTQYF
many	.	TRBV20-1	TRBJ2-7	TGCAGTGCTGGGACGACTCCCTGGGAGCAGTACTTC	CSAGTTPWEQYF
few	TRBD2	TRBV14	TRBJ2-7	TGTGCCAGCAGCAATAGCGGGAGCTCCTACGAGCAGTACTTC	CASSNSGSSYEQYF
many	.	TRBV7-2	TRBJ2-7	TGTGCCAGCAGCTTTGCGACTACTTATAACGAGCAGTACTTC	CASSFATTYNEQYF
.	TRBD1	TRBV29-1	TRBJ2-7	TGCAGCGTTGAAGAAACAGGGGCCGTCGGGCAGTACTTC	CSVEETGAVGQYF
few	.	TRBV4-3	TRBJ2-7	TGCGCCAGCAGCCAAGATTTCAGTTCCTACGAGCAGTACTTC	CASSQDFSSYEQYF
many	TRBD1	TRBV28	TRBJ2-3	TGTGCCAGCAGTTCGACAGGGAGAGGCACAGATACGCAGTATTTT	CASSSTGRGTDTQYF